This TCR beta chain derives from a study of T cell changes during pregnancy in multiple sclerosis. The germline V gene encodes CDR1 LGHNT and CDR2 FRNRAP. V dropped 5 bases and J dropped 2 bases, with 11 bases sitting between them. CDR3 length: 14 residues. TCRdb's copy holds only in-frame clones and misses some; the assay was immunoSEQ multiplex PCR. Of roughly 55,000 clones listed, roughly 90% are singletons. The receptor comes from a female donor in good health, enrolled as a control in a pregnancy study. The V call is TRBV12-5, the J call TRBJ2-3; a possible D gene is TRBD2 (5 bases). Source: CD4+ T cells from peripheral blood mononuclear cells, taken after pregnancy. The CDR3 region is CASGLGLLTDTQYF. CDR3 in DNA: TGTGCTAGTGGTCTTGGACTGCTCACAGATACGCAGTATTTT.